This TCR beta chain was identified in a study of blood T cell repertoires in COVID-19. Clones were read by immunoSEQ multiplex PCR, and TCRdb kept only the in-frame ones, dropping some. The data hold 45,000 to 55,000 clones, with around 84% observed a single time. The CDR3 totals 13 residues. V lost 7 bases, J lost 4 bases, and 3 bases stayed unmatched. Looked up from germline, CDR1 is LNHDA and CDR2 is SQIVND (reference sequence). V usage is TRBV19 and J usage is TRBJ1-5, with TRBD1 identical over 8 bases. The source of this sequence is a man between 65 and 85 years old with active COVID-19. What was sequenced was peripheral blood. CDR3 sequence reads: CASTRQGNQPQHF. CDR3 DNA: TGTGCCAGTACCCGACAGGGGAATCAGCCCCAGCATTTT.